A selection of T cell receptor beta chains follows, all from one sample in a study of blood T cell repertoires in COVID-19. TCRdb's copy holds only in-frame clones and misses some; the assay was immunoSEQ multiplex PCR. Of about 150,000 clones in the sample, around 80% were seen once. Sequencing was performed on PBMCs or T cells enriched from blood (not recorded which). The receptors were sampled from a man aged 50-59 years who had recovered from COVID-19. Both conserved end residues are part of each CDR3. A D gene is named only where the DNA matches it firmly. Rows give clone size only sometimes, using once, few, many, or a class for an expanded clone.

CDR3nt: TGTGCCAGCAGTGACTCGGGACAGTCCGGAAACACCATATATTTT; CDR3aa: CASSDSGQSGNTIYF; d_gene: TRBD1; abundance: -; j_gene: TRBJ1-3; v_gene: TRBV6-6
CDR3nt: TGTGCCAGCAGTGAAAGCCCAAATGAAAAACTGTTTTTT; CDR3aa: CASSESPNEKLFF; d_gene: -; abundance: -; j_gene: TRBJ1-4; v_gene: TRBV6-1
CDR3nt: TGTGCCAGCTCCCTACAGGGAAGGAACTATGGCTACACCTTC; CDR3aa: CASSLQGRNYGYTF; d_gene: -; abundance: few; j_gene: TRBJ1-2; v_gene: TRBV18
CDR3nt: TGTGCCAGTAACTTACAGGGAGGGTCAAACTATGGCTACACCTTC; CDR3aa: CASNLQGGSNYGYTF; d_gene: -; abundance: -; j_gene: TRBJ1-2; v_gene: TRBV19
CDR3nt: TGCGCCAGCAGCCAAGCGAGGGGCGGGGGAGCTTTCTTT; CDR3aa: CASSQARGGGAFF; d_gene: -; abundance: many; j_gene: TRBJ1-1; v_gene: TRBV4-1
CDR3nt: TGTGCCAGCAGCTTGGCGGCAGGGTGGGAGCAGTACTTC; CDR3aa: CASSLAAGWEQYF; d_gene: -; abundance: -; j_gene: TRBJ2-7; v_gene: TRBV5-4
CDR3nt: TGTGCCAGCAGCCCCGTTGGTAGCGGGGTTCGCGATACGCAGTATTTT; CDR3aa: CASSPVGSGVRDTQYF; d_gene: TRBD2; abundance: -; j_gene: TRBJ2-3; v_gene: TRBV7-3
CDR3nt: TGTGCCAGCAGCATGGGACAGGGGGCCTACGAGCAGTACTTC; CDR3aa: CASSMGQGAYEQYF; d_gene: TRBD1; abundance: -; j_gene: TRBJ2-7; v_gene: TRBV7-9
CDR3nt: TGTGCCAGCAGCGTAGAAGGGAGGGGGAACACTGAAGCTTTCTTT; CDR3aa: CASSVEGRGNTEAFF; d_gene: -; abundance: -; j_gene: TRBJ1-1; v_gene: TRBV9
CDR3nt: TGTGCCTGGAGCGGGACAGGCCTCAGCAATCAGCCCCAGCATTTT; CDR3aa: CAWSGTGLSNQPQHF; d_gene: TRBD1; abundance: -; j_gene: TRBJ1-5; v_gene: TRBV30
CDR3nt: TGCAGCGTTGTGCCCGCAGGTTTTGGAAACACCATATATTTT; CDR3aa: CSVVPAGFGNTIYF; d_gene: -; abundance: -; j_gene: TRBJ1-3; v_gene: TRBV29-1
CDR3nt: TGTGCCAGCAGCCAACAGGGGGCCCGCACCTACGAGCAGTACTTC; CDR3aa: CASSQQGARTYEQYF; d_gene: TRBD1; abundance: -; j_gene: TRBJ2-7; v_gene: TRBV7-8
CDR3nt: TGCGCCAGCAGCTTGGGCGGGAACAGAGAAGAGACCCAGTACTTC; CDR3aa: CASSLGGNREETQYF; d_gene: -; abundance: few; j_gene: TRBJ2-5; v_gene: TRBV5-1
CDR3nt: TGCGCCAGCAGCTTGTCCGGGGTGAGCACTGAAGCTTTCTTT; CDR3aa: CASSLSGVSTEAFF; d_gene: -; abundance: -; j_gene: TRBJ1-1; v_gene: TRBV5-1
CDR3nt: TGCGCCAGCAGCTCGGCAGGGACAGGTCCCTACGAGCAGTACTTC; CDR3aa: CASSSAGTGPYEQYF; d_gene: TRBD1; abundance: -; j_gene: TRBJ2-7; v_gene: TRBV5-1
CDR3nt: TGTGCCAGCAGCTTAAGGTCAGGGGGGATCTACAATGAGCAGTTCTTC; CDR3aa: CASSLRSGGIYNEQFF; d_gene: -; abundance: few; j_gene: TRBJ2-1; v_gene: TRBV7-9
CDR3nt: TGTGCCAGCACCAGTATGAACACTGAAGCTTTCTTT; CDR3aa: CASTSMNTEAFF; d_gene: -; abundance: -; j_gene: TRBJ1-1; v_gene: TRBV25-1
CDR3nt: TGTGCCAGCAGTACCTCGGGACAGGGAAACACCATATATTTT; CDR3aa: CASSTSGQGNTIYF; d_gene: TRBD1; abundance: -; j_gene: TRBJ1-3; v_gene: TRBV6-1
CDR3nt: TGTGCCAGCAGCGTAGACTTAGCGGGGGGGTTCTACAATGAGCAGTTCTTC; CDR3aa: CASSVDLAGGFYNEQFF; d_gene: TRBD2; abundance: -; j_gene: TRBJ2-1; v_gene: TRBV9
CDR3nt: TGTGCCATCGCGGGGGATGGACAGGGCACCTACGAGCAGTACTTC; CDR3aa: CAIAGDGQGTYEQYF; d_gene: -; abundance: -; j_gene: TRBJ2-7; v_gene: TRBV10-3
CDR3nt: TGTGCCAGCAGCCCGAGAGGAGGTAATTCACCCCTCCACTTT; CDR3aa: CASSPRGGNSPLHF; d_gene: -; abundance: -; j_gene: TRBJ1-6; v_gene: TRBV11-2
CDR3nt: TGTGCCAGCAGCCAGGACACGGCTAACTATGGCTACACCTTC; CDR3aa: CASSQDTANYGYTF; d_gene: -; abundance: -; j_gene: TRBJ1-2; v_gene: TRBV5-4
CDR3nt: TGTGCCAGCAGTAGGGGGGGCTCCGTCGATGAGCAGTTCTTC; CDR3aa: CASSRGGSVDEQFF; d_gene: -; abundance: few; j_gene: TRBJ2-1; v_gene: TRBV11-3
CDR3nt: TGTGCCAGCAGTGAGAGGGCGGCTGGAAACACCATATATTTT; CDR3aa: CASSERAAGNTIYF; d_gene: -; abundance: -; j_gene: TRBJ1-3; v_gene: TRBV2
CDR3nt: TGCGCCAGCAGCCCCCGGCAGGGGGCCCCCCAAGAGACCCAGTACTTC; CDR3aa: CASSPRQGAPQETQYF; d_gene: TRBD1; abundance: -; j_gene: TRBJ2-5; v_gene: TRBV5-1
CDR3nt: TGTGCCAGCAGCGCCCTGGGGGCGGGTGATACGCAGTATTTT; CDR3aa: CASSALGAGDTQYF; d_gene: -; abundance: few; j_gene: TRBJ2-3; v_gene: TRBV9
CDR3nt: TGTGCCAGCAGCCCCCCTGTCAGCGGGGGAAACAATGAGCAGTTCTTC; CDR3aa: CASSPPVSGGNNEQFF; d_gene: TRBD2; abundance: once; j_gene: TRBJ2-1; v_gene: TRBV5-8
CDR3nt: TGTGCCAGCAGTTCAGACTATGGCTACACCTTC; CDR3aa: CASSSDYGYTF; d_gene: -; abundance: -; j_gene: TRBJ1-2; v_gene: TRBV12-3/TRBV12-4